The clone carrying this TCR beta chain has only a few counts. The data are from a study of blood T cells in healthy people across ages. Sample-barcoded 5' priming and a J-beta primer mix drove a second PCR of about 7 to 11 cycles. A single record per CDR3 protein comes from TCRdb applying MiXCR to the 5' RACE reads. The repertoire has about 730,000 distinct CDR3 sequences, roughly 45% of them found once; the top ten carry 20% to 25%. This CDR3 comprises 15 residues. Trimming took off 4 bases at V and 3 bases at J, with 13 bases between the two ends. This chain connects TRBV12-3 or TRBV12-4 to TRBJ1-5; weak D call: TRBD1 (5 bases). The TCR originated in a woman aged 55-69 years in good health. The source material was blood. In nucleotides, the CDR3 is TGTGCCAGCAGTTATCTGGGGACCACCAATCAGCCCCAGCATTTT. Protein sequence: CASSYLGTTNQPQHF.